A single sample is the source of the 14 T cell receptor beta chains below, sequenced in a study of post-analysis software for immune sequencing data. Points from the study as a whole: Four to six TRBV segments were more frequent in patients than controls; TRBV5-6, TRBV5-1 and TRBV20-1 belonged to this group.

TCR beta libraries were prepared from cDNA with unique molecular identifiers. TCRdb analysed the PCR reads with MiXCR anew, one entry per CDR3 protein. The repertoire includes a few hundred thousand distinct CDR3 sequences, less than 45% of them detected once, and about 12% sits in the top ten. These receptors' targets are unknown. Material for sequencing was blood. These receptor sequences come from a girl aged 10-17 years with multiple sclerosis.

V usage is TRBV28 and J usage is TRBJ2-1; 9 nucleotides match TRBD2. The germline CDR1 and CDR2 sequences are MDHEN and SYDVKM. Germline trimming cut 6 bases from V and 7 bases from J; bases unmatched to any gene: 10. The CDR3 has 15 residues. The CDR3 is CASSSWREGRNEQFF. The CDR3 DNA is TGTGCCAGCAGCTCATGGCGGGAGGGCCGGAATGAGCAGTTCTTC. The whole variable domain, filled in from reference TRBV28 and TRBJ2-1, reads DVKVTQSSRYLVKRTGEKVFLECVQDMDHENMFWYRQDPGLGLRLIYFSYDVKMKEKGDIPEGYSVSREKKERFSLILESASTNQTSMYLCASSSWREGRNEQFFGPGTRLTVL.

The chain recombines TRBV20-1 with TRBJ2-7; 10 nucleotides agree with TRBD2. CDR1 is DFQATT and CDR2 is SNEGSKA in the germline V gene (reference sequence). The CDR3 spans 16 residues. J lost 0 bases, V lost 3 bases, and 8 bases had no gene match. Written as DNA, the CDR3 is TGCAGTGCTAGCGCGTCCGGGACTAGCGACTCCTACGAGCAGTACTTC. Translation: CSASASGTSDSYEQYF.

The genes are TRBV6-6 and TRBJ2-3; 8 nucleotides agree with TRBD2. The V gene end was trimmed by 5 bases and the J gene end by 5 bases; junction bases not matched to a gene: 9. CDR3 length: 15 amino acids. Per germline, CDR1 MNHNY and CDR2 SVGAGI (reference sequence). The CDR3 bases are TGTGCCAGCAGTCATACTAGCGGTTCTGGAGATACGCAGTATTTT. Translation gives CASSHTSGSGDTQYF.

The chain has TRBV6-2 or TRBV6-3 and TRBJ1-1; 7 nucleotides align to TRBD1. Trimming at V came to 4 bases and at J to 1 base, leaving 9 bases not matched to a gene. The CDR3 has 16 amino acids. From germline, CDR1 is MNHEY and CDR2 SVGEGT. In DNA form, the CDR3 reads TGTGCCAGCAGTTCCCGGGACAGAGTTCGGAACACTGAAGCTTTCTTT. Amino acid sequence: CASSSRDRVRNTEAFF.

This clonotype has just a few counts. V is TRBV4-1 and J is TRBJ2-7; a possible D gene is TRBD1 (6 bases). Trimming left V 3 bases short and J 3 bases short, with 18 bases between. Germline CDR1 reads MGHRA; CDR2 reads YSYEKL. CDR3 length equals 16 residues. The CDR3 loop is CASSHDGQSSIYEQYF. CDR3 DNA sequence: TGCGCCAGCAGCCATGATGGACAGAGTTCTATCTACGAGCAGTACTTC.

The V and J genes are TRBV9 and TRBJ2-1, with no clear D. With 0 bases removed from V and 0 bases from J, the gap between germline ends came to 7 bases. This CDR3 contains 15 residues. Germline CDR1 reads SGDLS; CDR2 reads YYNGEE. In DNA form, the CDR3 reads TGTGCCAGCAGCGTAGGGCTGGGCTCCTACAATGAGCAGTTCTTC. It is translated as CASSVGLGSYNEQFF.

This clonotype was observed a handful of times. The rearrangement links TRBV27 to TRBJ2-5, with D possibly called TRBD1 or TRBD2 (6 bases each). This CDR3 region has 13 residues. Trimming shortened V by 6 bases and J by 4 bases, and 12 bases separated the two germline ends. Germline lookup yields CDR1 MNHEY and CDR2 SMNVEV (reference sequence). Here the CDR3 DNA reads TGTGCCAGCAGACACGGGGGCGGAGAGACCCAGTACTTC. Residues: CASRHGGGETQYF.

This clonotype was seen more than once but under ten times. This chain joins TRBV7-2 and TRBJ2-3; 7 bases are a match to TRBD1. The CDR3 covers 15 residues. Germline CDR1 and CDR2: SGHTA and FQGNSA. Losses at the gene ends were 2 bases for V and 4 bases for J; bases not matched to a gene: 6. The CDR3 DNA follows: TGTGCCAGCAGCTTACAACAGGGGTCCGCAGATACGCAGTATTTT. Translation gives CASSLQQGSADTQYF.

The chain employs TRBV25-1 and TRBJ2-5; unclear D gene. Trimming shortened V by 4 bases and J by 6 bases, and 15 bases separated the two germline ends. This CDR3 is built from 14 residues. Germline assignment: CDR1 MGHDK and CDR2 SYGVNS. CDR3 sequence (DNA): TGTGCCAGCAGTGTGGGTGGGCAGCCCAAGACCCAGTACTTC. Translated: CASSVGGQPKTQYF.

This clonotype was counted a few times. The rearrangement joins TRBV24-1 to TRBJ2-1; no clear D gene. Per germline, CDR1 KGHDR and CDR2 SFDVKD. The V end lost 7 bases, the J end lost 1 base, and 10 bases lay between the germline ends. The CDR3 sequence is 14 residues long. CDR3 bases: TGTGCCACCAGCCCCCGGACGTCCTACAATGAGCAGTTCTTC. It translates to CATSPRTSYNEQFF.

This sequence joins TRBV7-2 and TRBJ2-7; perhaps TRBD2 as D (5 bases). The V and J ends lost 7 bases and 0 bases respectively, with 13 bases between them. The CDR3 extends over 14 amino acids. Germline V gives CDR1 SGHTA, CDR2 FQGNSA. The CDR3 reads CASILSAASYEQYF. In nucleotides, the CDR3 is TGTGCCAGCATCCTTAGCGCTGCCTCCTACGAGCAGTACTTC.

The chain has TRBV4-2 and TRBJ2-1; 7 bases are a match to TRBD2. The CDR3 consists of 17 residues. The germline gives CDR1 LGHNA, CDR2 YNFKEQ. J was trimmed by 4 bases and V by 0 bases; bases with no gene match: 9. CDR3 region: CASSQDPPSGDYNEQFF. In DNA, the CDR3 is TGTGCCAGCAGCCAAGATCCCCCTAGCGGAGATTACAATGAGCAGTTCTTC.

There are a few counts of this clonotype. The chain recombines TRBV2 with TRBJ2-1; 14 bases match TRBD2. The CDR3 has 15 residues. The germline gives CDR1 SNHLY, CDR2 FYNNEI. Unmatched junction bases numbered 4, after V lost 5 bases and J lost 7 bases. The CDR3 here is CASSRLAGGRNEQFF. Here the CDR3 DNA reads TGTGCCAGCAGTAGACTAGCGGGAGGGCGGAATGAGCAGTTCTTC.

As to this clonotype: The junction differs from germline at one of its ends, possibly a read error. The chain recombines TRBV7-9 with TRBJ2-4; D remains ambiguous. From germline, CDR1 is SEHNR and CDR2 FQNEAQ (reference sequence). CDR3 length: 12 amino acids. The CDR3 protein is CASSLVTGEEDF. CDR3 bases: TGTGCCAGCAGCTTAGTGACGGGCGAAGAGGACTTC.